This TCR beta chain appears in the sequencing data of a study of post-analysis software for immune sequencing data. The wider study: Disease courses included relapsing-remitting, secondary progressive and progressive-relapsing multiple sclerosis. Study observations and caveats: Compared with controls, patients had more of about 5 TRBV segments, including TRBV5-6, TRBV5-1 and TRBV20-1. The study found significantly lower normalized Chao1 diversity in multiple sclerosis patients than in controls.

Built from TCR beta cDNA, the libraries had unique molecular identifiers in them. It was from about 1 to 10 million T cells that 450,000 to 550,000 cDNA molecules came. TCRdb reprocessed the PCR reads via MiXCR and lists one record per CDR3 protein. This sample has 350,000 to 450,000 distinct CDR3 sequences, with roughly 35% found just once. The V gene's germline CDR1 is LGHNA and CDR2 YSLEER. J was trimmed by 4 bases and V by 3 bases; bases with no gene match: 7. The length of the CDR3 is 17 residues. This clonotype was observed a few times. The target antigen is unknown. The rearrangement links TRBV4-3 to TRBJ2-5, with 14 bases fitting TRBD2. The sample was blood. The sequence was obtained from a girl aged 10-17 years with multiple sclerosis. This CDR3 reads CASSHHAGTSGGETQYF. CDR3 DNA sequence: TGCGCCAGCAGCCACCACGCCGGGACTAGCGGGGGAGAGACCCAGTACTTC.